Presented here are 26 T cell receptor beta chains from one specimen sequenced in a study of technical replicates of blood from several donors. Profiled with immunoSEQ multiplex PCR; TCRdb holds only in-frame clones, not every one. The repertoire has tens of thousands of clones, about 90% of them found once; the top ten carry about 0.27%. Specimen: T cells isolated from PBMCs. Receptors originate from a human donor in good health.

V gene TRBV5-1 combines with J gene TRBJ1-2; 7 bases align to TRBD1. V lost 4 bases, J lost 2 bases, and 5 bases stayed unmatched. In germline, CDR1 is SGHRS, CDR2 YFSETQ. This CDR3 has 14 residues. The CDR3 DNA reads TGCGCCAGCAGCCCCGGACAGGAAAACTATGGCTACACCTTC. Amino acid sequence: CASSPGQENYGYTF. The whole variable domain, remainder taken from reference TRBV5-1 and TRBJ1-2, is KAGVTQTPRYLIKTRGQQVTLSCSPISGHRSVSWYQQTPGQGLQFLFEYFSETQRNKGNFPGRFSGRQFSNSRSEMNVSTLELGDSALYLCASSPGQENYGYTFGSGTRLTVV.

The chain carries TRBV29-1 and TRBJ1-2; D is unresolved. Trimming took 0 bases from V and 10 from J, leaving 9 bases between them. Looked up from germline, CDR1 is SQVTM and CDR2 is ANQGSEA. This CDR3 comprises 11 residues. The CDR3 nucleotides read TGCAGCGTTGAAGATCTAGTGGACTACACCTTC. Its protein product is CSVEDLVDYTF. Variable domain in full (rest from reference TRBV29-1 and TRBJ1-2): SAVISQKPSRDICQRGTSLTIQCQVDSQVTMMFWYRQQPGQSLTLIATANQGSEATYESGFVIDKFPISRPNLTFSTLTVSNMSPEDSSIYLCSVEDLVDYTFGSGTRLTVV.

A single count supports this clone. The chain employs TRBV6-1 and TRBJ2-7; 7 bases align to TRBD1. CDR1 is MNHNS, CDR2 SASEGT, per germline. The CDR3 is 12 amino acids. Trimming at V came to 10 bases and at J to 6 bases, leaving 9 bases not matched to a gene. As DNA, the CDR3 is TGTGCCACCACAGGGGCCCGCCTCGAGCAGTACTTC. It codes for CATTGARLEQYF.

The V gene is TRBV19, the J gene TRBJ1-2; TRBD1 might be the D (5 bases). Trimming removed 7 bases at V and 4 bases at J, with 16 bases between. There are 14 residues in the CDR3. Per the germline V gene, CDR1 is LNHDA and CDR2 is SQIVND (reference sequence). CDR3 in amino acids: CASKSGGGFYGYTF. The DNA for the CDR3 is TGTGCCAGTAAATCCGGGGGAGGATTCTATGGCTACACCTTC. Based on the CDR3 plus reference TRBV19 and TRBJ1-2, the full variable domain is DGGITQSPKYLFRKEGQNVTLSCEQNLNHDAMYWYRQDPGQGLRLIYYSQIVNDFQKGDIAEGYSVSREKKESFPLTVTSAQKNPTAFYLCASKSGGGFYGYTFGSGTRLTVV.

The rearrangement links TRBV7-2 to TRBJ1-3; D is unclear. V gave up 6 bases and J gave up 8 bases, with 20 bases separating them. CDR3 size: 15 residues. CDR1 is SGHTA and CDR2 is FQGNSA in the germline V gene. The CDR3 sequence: CASRGGPSFGHTIYF. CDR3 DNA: TGTGCCAGCAGGGGAGGACCCTCCTTCGGGCACACCATATATTTT.

The CDR3 sequence: CASGFEIAYEQYF. In DNA, the CDR3 is TGTGCTAGTGGTTTCGAGATAGCCTACGAGCAGTACTTC. The rearrangement uses TRBV12-5 and TRBJ2-7; D remains ambiguous. Trimming took 3 bases from V and 2 from J, leaving 8 bases between them. The CDR3 has 13 amino acids. Per the germline V gene, CDR1 is LGHNT and CDR2 is FRNRAP.

CDR3 region: CAISESSQKETQYF. The CDR3 coding sequence is TGTGCCATCAGTGAGTCTAGCCAGAAGGAGACCCAGTACTTC. This sequence joins TRBV10-3 and TRBJ2-5, with no clear D. The germline V gene has CDR1 ENHRY and CDR2 SYGVKD. The CDR3 is 14 amino acids. Between the trimmed V and J ends, which lost 0 bases and 5 bases, there was a span of 10 bases.

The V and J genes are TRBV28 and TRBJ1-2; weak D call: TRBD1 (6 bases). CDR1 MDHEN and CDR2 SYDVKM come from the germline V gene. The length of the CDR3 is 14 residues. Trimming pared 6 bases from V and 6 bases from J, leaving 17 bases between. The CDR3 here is CASSRGGAVDGYTF. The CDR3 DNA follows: TGTGCCAGCAGCAGAGGGGGGGCAGTAGATGGCTACACCTTC.

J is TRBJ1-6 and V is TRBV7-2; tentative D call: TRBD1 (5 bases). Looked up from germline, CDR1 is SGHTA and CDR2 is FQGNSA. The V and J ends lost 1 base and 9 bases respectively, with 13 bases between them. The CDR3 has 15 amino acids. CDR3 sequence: CASSLVVGTFSPLHF. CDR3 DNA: TGTGCCAGCAGCTTAGTTGTTGGGACTTTTTCACCCCTCCACTTT.

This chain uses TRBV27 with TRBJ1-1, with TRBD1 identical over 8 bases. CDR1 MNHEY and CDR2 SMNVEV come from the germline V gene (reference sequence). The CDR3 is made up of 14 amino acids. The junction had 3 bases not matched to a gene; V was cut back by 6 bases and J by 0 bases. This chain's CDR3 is CASSQQGVNTEAFF. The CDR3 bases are TGTGCCAGCAGCCAACAGGGGGTGAACACTGAAGCTTTCTTT.

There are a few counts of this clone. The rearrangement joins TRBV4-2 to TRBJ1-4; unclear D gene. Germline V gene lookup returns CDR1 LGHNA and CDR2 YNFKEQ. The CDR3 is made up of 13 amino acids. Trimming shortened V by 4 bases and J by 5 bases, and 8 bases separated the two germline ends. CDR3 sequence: CASSPAPNEKLFF. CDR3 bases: TGTGCCAGCAGCCCAGCGCCGAATGAAAAACTGTTTTTT.

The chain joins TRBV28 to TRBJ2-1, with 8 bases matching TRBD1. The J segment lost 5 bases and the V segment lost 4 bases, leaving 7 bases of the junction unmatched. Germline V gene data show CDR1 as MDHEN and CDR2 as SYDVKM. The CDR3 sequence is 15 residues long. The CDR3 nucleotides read TGTGCCAGCAGTTCCCCCAGGGGGCTCAACAATGAGCAGTTCTTC. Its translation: CASSSPRGLNNEQFF.

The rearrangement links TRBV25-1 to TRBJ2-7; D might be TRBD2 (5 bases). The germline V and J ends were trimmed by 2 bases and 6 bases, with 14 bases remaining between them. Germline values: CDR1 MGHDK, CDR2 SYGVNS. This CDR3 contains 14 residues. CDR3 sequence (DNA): TGTGCCAGCAGTGAAGGGCAGGAGGCGAGCGAGCAGTACTTC. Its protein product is CASSEGQEASEQYF.

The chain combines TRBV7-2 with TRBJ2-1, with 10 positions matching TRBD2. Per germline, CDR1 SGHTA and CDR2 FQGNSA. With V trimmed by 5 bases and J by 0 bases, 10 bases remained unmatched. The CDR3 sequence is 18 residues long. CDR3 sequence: CASSASPGLAFSYNEQFF. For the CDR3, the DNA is TGTGCCAGCAGCGCCTCTCCGGGACTAGCGTTCTCCTACAATGAGCAGTTCTTC.

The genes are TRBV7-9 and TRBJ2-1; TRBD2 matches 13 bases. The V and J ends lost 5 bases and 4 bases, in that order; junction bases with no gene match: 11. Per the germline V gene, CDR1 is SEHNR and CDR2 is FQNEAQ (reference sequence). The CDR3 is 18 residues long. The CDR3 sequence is CASSQTSGRKNLYNEQFF. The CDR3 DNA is TGTGCCAGCAGCCAGACTAGCGGGAGGAAGAATTTATACAATGAGCAGTTCTTC.

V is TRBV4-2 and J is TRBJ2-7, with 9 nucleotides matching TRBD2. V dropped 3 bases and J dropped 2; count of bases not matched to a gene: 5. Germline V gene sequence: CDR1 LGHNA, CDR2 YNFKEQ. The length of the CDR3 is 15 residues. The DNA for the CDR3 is TGTGCCAGCAGCCAGCGGACTAGCGTTGCCTACGAGCAGTACTTC. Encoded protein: CASSQRTSVAYEQYF.

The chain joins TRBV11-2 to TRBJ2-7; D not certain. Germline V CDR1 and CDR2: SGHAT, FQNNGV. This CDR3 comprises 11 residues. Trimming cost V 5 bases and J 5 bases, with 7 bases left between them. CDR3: CASSAVNEQYF. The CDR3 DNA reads TGTGCCAGCAGCGCAGTCAACGAGCAGTACTTC. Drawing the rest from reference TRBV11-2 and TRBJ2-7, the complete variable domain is EAGVAQSPRYKIIEKRQSVAFWCNPISGHATLYWYQQILGQGPKLLIQFQNNGVVDDSQLPKDRFSAERLKGVDSTLKIQPAKLEDSAVYLCASSAVNEQYFGPGTRLTVT.

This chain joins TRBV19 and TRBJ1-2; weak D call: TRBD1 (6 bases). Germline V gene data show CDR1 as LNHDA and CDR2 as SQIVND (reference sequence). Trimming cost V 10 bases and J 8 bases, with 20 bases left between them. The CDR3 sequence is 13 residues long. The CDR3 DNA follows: TGTGCCACCTCTTTCGAGACAGGAGAGGGCTACACCTTC. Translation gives CATSFETGEGYTF.

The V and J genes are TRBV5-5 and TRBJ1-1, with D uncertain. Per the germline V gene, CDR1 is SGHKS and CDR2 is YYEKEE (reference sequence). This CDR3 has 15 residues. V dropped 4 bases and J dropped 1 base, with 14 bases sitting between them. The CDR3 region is CASSPGRRENTEAFF. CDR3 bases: TGTGCCAGCAGCCCAGGAAGACGGGAGAACACTGAAGCTTTCTTT.

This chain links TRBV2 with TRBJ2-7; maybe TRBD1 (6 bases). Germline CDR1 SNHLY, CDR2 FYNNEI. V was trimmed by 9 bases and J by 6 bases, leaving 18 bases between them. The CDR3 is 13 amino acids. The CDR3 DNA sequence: TGTGCCAGGCTAGGGGGTATCAGTAGCGAGCAGTACTTC. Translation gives CARLGGISSEQYF.

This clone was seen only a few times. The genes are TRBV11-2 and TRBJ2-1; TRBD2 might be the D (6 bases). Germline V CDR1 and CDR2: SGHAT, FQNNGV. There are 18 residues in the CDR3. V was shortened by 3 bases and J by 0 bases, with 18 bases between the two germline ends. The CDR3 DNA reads TGTGCCAGCAGCTTGGGGAGGAAAACTACGAGCTCCTACAATGAGCAGTTCTTC. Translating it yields CASSLGRKTTSSYNEQFF. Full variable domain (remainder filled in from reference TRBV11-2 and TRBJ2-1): EAGVAQSPRYKIIEKRQSVAFWCNPISGHATLYWYQQILGQGPKLLIQFQNNGVVDDSQLPKDRFSAERLKGVDSTLKIQPAKLEDSAVYLCASSLGRKTTSSYNEQFFGPGTRLTVL.

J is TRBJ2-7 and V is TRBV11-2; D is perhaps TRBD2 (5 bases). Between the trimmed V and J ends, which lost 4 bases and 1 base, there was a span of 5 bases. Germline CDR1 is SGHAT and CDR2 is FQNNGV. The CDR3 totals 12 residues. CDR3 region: CASSWESYEQYF. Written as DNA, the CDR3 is TGTGCCAGCAGCTGGGAGTCCTACGAGCAGTACTTC. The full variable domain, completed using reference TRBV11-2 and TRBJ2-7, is EAGVAQSPRYKIIEKRQSVAFWCNPISGHATLYWYQQILGQGPKLLIQFQNNGVVDDSQLPKDRFSAERLKGVDSTLKIQPAKLEDSAVYLCASSWESYEQYFGPGTRLTVT.

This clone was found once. Written as DNA, the CDR3 is TGTGCCAGCAGTGAACAGGGTTTGGACTATGGCTACACCTTC. It translates to CASSEQGLDYGYTF. The chain combines TRBV6-1 with TRBJ1-2; a possible D gene is TRBD1 (5 bases). In germline, CDR1 is MNHNS, CDR2 SASEGT. This CDR3 contains 14 residues. Deletions cut 2 bases from V and 3 bases from J, with 10 bases between.

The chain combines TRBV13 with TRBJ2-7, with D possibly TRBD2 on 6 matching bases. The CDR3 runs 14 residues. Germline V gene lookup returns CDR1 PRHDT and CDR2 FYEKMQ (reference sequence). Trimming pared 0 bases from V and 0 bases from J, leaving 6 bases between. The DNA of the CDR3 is TGTGCCAGCAGCTTAGGCGGGAGCTCCTACGAGCAGTACTTC. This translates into CASSLGGSSYEQYF.

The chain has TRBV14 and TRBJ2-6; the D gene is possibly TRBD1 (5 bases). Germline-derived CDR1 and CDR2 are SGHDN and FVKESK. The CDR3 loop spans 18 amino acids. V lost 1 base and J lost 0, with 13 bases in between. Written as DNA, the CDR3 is TGTGCCAGCAGCCAAGTAGGGGCCCCCGTCTCTGGGGCCAACGTCCTGACTTTC. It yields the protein CASSQVGAPVSGANVLTF.

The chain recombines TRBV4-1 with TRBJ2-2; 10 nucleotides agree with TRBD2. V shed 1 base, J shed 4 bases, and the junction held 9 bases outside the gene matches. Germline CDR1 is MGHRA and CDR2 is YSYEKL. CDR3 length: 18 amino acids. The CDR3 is CASSQAPLAGVGTGELFF. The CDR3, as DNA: TGCGCCAGCAGCCAAGCCCCTCTAGCGGGAGTTGGCACCGGGGAGCTGTTTTTT.